This TCR beta chain was captured by sequencing in a study of regulatory T cells in long-lasting Graves disease. Described time point: newly diagnosed GD, antithyroid drugs for less than 3 months. Scientists built the TCR library using RNA that was extracted from PBMCs. Building of the TCR beta libraries involved iRepertoire HTBI primers and Arm-PCR of CDR3 regions. One entry per CDR3 protein results from TCRdb running MiXCR on the multiplex PCR reads. The profile shows 680,000 or so distinct CDR3 sequences, under 20% of them singletons. Germline lookup yields CDR1 SGHTA and CDR2 FQGNSA. The trim removed 6 bases at V and 8 bases at J, leaving 12 bases unmatched. The CDR3 consists of 14 residues. The sample was also reused in another study, on T cells in Graves' hyperthyroidism and ophthalmopathy.

The TCR comes from a woman in her twenties or thirties with Graves disease. The gene calls are TRBV7-2 and TRBJ1-2; TRBD1 aligns across 7 bases. The specimen was peripheral blood mononuclear cells (PBMCs), collected at new diagnosis, from a patient treated with antithyroid drugs. In nucleotides, the CDR3 is TGTGCCAGCAGTCCCAAGGCCGACAGGGCAGGCTACACCTTC. It is translated as CASSPKADRAGYTF.